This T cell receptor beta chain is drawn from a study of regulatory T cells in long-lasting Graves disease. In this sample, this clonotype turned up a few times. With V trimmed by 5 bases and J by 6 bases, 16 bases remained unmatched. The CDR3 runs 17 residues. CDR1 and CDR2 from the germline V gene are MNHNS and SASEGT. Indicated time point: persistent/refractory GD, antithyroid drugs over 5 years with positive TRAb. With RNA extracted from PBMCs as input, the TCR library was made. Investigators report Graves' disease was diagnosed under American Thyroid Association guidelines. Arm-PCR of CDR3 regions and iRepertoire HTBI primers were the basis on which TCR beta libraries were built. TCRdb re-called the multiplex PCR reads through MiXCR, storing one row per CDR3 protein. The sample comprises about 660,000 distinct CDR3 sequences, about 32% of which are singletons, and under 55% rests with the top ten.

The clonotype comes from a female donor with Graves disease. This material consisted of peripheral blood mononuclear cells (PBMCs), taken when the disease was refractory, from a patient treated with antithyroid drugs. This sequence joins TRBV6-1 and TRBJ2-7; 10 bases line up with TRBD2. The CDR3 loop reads CASSPAGVPSGSGEQYF. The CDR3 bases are TGTGCCAGCAGTCCGGCAGGGGTTCCTAGCGGGAGTGGCGAGCAGTACTTC.